Shown below are 10 T cell receptor beta chains from a single sample sequenced in a study of blood T cells in healthy people across ages. A second PCR, run for about 7 to 11 cycles, used a sample-barcoded 5' primer plus a J-beta primer mix. TCRdb ran MiXCR on the 5' RACE reads and lists one entry per CDR3 protein. The sample holds fewer than 1.5 million distinct CDR3 sequences, 35% to 45% seen once. Sample: blood. These receptors were taken from a woman between 18 and 29 years old in good health.

This clonotype was observed a few times. The chain links TRBV9 to TRBJ2-5, with TRBD2 matching over 10 bases. Germline V gives CDR1 SGDLS, CDR2 YYNGEE. Trimming took 2 bases from V and 5 from J; bases not matched to a gene: 9. The CDR3 is 16 residues long. This CDR3 is CASSVYSGGAWETQYF. The CDR3, as DNA: TGTGCCAGCAGCGTTTACAGCGGGGGGGCTTGGGAGACCCAGTACTTC.

V and J are TRBV2 and TRBJ1-5, with D possibly TRBD1 on 5 matching bases. The CDR3 spans 15 residues. V lost 4 bases to trimming and J lost 6 bases, with 16 bases between them. CDR1 and CDR2 from the germline V gene are SNHLY and FYNNEI. The CDR3 sequence: CASSGSRGYSQPQHF. Here the CDR3 DNA reads TGTGCCAGCAGTGGGTCCCGGGGCTACAGTCAGCCCCAGCATTTT.

This rearrangement joins TRBV7-2 to TRBJ1-1; D is undetermined. Germline V gives CDR1 SGHTA, CDR2 FQGNSA. This CDR3 contains 15 residues. The V gene lost 5 bases and the J gene lost 1 base, with 14 bases spanning the gap. DNA of the CDR3: TGTGCCAGCAGCCCCCAGGTGGAGGGGAACACTGAAGCTTTCTTT. Translating it yields CASSPQVEGNTEAFF.

The V gene is TRBV6-2 or TRBV6-3, the J gene TRBJ2-5, with TRBD1 matching over 9 bases. J was trimmed by 11 bases and V by 2 bases; bases with no gene match: 9. The CDR3 loop spans 14 amino acids. Germline assignment: CDR1 MNHEY and CDR2 SVGEGT. As DNA, the CDR3 is TGTGCCAGCAGTTACCGGACAGGGGAGGATGCGCAGTACTTC. Its translation: CASSYRTGEDAQYF.

The J gene is TRBJ2-7, the V gene TRBV19; 7 bases match TRBD2. V shed 8 bases, J shed 5 bases, and the junction held 12 bases outside the gene matches. Germline CDR1 is LNHDA and CDR2 is SQIVND (reference sequence). The CDR3 extends over 14 amino acids. The CDR3 bases are TGTGCCAGTCGAGGGGTCGGGAGGTTGGACGAGCAGTACTTC. Amino acid sequence: CASRGVGRLDEQYF. The whole variable domain, filled in from reference TRBV19 and TRBJ2-7, reads DGGITQSPKYLFRKEGQNVTLSCEQNLNHDAMYWYRQDPGQGLRLIYYSQIVNDFQKGDIAEGYSVSREKKESFPLTVTSAQKNPTAFYLCASRGVGRLDEQYFGPGTRLTVT.

This clonotype was recorded a few times. The rearrangement links TRBV3-1 to TRBJ2-5; D remains ambiguous. Looked up from germline, CDR1 is LGHDT and CDR2 is YNNKEL (reference sequence). CDR3 length equals 14 residues. V was cut by 1 base and J by 0 bases, with 6 bases left in between. Here the CDR3 DNA reads TGTGCCAGCAGCCAAGCCGGGTACCAAGAGACCCAGTACTTC. Translated, it gives CASSQAGYQETQYF.

This chain joins TRBV20-1 and TRBJ1-3; 8 bases map to TRBD1. This CDR3 contains 17 residues. Germline values: CDR1 DFQATT, CDR2 SNEGSKA (reference sequence). J gave up 0 bases and V 5 bases, and 12 bases lay outside the gene matches. CDR3 nucleotide sequence: TGCAGTGCTTGGGACCCGGGACAGGTGATCTCTGGAAACACCATATATTTT. Protein sequence: CSAWDPGQVISGNTIYF.

This chain joins TRBV2 and TRBJ1-5, with D possibly matching TRBD1 (5 bases). The CDR3 spans 13 residues. Germline CDR1 SNHLY, CDR2 FYNNEI. Trimming took 3 bases from V and 5 from J, leaving 8 bases between them. CDR3 DNA sequence: TGTGCCAGCAGTGACGCAGGGCATCAGCCCCAGCATTTT. Amino acids: CASSDAGHQPQHF.

About this clonotype: A junction boundary mismatches the germline segment, possibly from a read error. V usage is TRBV12-3 or TRBV12-4 and J usage is TRBJ2-2; a possible D gene is TRBD2 (6 bases). This CDR3 region has 12 residues. CDR3 DNA: TGTGCCAGCAGTCCCTCTGCCGGGGGGCTGTTTTTT. This encodes CASSPSAGGLFF.

The gene calls are TRBV21-1 and TRBJ2-1; TRBD1, as called in the table, went unchecked against the DNA. TRBV21-1 is a known pseudogene. This CDR3 has 15 amino acids. The DNA of the CDR3 is TGTGCCAGCAGCATCCTGACAGGGGCCTACAATGAGCAGTTCTTC. It translates to CASSILTGAYNEQFF.